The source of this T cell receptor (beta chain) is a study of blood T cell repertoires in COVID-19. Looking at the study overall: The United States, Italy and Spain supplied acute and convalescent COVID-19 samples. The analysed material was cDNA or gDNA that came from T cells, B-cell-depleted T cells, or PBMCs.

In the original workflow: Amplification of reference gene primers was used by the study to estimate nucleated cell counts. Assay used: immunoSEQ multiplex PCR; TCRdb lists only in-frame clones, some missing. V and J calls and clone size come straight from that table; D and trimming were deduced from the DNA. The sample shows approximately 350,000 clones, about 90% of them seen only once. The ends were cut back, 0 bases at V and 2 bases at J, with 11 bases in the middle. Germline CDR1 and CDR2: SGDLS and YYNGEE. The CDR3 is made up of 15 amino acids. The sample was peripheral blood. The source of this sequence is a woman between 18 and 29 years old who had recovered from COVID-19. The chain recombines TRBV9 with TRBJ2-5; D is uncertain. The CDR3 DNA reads TGTGCCAGCAGCGTAGCGAGTGGGCTACAAGAGACCCAGTACTTC. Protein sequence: CASSVASGLQETQYF.